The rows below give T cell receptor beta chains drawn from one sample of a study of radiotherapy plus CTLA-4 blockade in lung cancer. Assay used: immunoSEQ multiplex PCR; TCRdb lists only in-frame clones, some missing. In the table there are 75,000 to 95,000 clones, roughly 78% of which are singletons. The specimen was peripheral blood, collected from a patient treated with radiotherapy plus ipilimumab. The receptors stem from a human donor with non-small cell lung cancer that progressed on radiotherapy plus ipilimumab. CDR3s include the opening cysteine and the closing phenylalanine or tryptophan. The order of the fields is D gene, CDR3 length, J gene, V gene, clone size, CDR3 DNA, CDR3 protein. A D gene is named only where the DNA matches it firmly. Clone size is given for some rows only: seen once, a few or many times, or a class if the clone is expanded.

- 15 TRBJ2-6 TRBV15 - TGTGCCACCAGCAGAGATCGAGGTGGGGCCAACGTCCTGACTTTC CATSRDRGGANVLTF
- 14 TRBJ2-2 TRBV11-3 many TGTGCCAGCAGCTTAGCCCCTGGATCCGGGGAGCTGTTTTTT CASSLAPGSGELFF
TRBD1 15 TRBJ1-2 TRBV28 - TGTGCCAGCAGCCCCGGGACAGGGGCTAACTATGGCTACACCTTC CASSPGTGANYGYTF
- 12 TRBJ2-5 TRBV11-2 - TGTGCCAGCAGCTTAGTGGGAGAGACCCAGTACTTC CASSLVGETQYF
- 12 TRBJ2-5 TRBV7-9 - TGTGCCAGCAGCTACAGCCAAGAGACCCAGTACTTC CASSYSQETQYF
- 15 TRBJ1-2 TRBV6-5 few TGTGCCAGCAGTTACTACGGCGGGGCCGACTATGGCTACACCTTC CASSYYGGADYGYTF
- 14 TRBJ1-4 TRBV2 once TGTGCCAGCAGTGGTGCGGGAAAAGGGGAAAAACTGTTTTTT CASSGAGKGEKLFF
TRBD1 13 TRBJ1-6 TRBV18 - TGTGCCAGCGGACAGGGGGCCGACTCACCCCTCCACTTT CASGQGADSPLHF
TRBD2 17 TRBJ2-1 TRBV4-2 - TGTGCCAGCAGCCAAGACCTACTAGCGGGTACCTCGAATGAGCAGTTCTTC CASSQDLLAGTSNEQFF
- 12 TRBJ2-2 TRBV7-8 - TGTGCCAGCAGCCCCCCAGGGCGGGAGCTGTTTTTT CASSPPGRELFF
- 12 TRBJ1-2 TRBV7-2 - TGTGCCAGCAGCTTAAAGGGCTGGGGCTACACCTTC CASSLKGWGYTF
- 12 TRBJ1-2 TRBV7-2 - TGTGCCAGCAGCCGACAGAACTATGGCTACACCTTC CASSRQNYGYTF
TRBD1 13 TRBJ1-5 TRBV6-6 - TGTGCCAGCAGTTACTCGACAGGGCAGCCCCAGCATTTT CASSYSTGQPQHF
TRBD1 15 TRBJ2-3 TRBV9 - TGTGCCAGCAGCGGACAGGGGGCAGGCACAGATACGCAGTATTTT CASSGQGAGTDTQYF
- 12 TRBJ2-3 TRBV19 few TGTGCCAGTGGGCGGGCCACAGATACGCAGTATTTT CASGRATDTQYF
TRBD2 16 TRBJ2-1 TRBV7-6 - TGTGCCAGCAGCCCCGTCGGCGGGGGGACTAACAATGAGCAGTTCTTC CASSPVGGGTNNEQFF
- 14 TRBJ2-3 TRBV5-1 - TGCGCCAGCTCCCCGCCGGGGAGGACAGATACGCAGTATTTT CASSPPGRTDTQYF
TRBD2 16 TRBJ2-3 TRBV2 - TGTGCCAGCAGTTCTTACTCTAGCGGGAGGACAGATACGCAGTATTTT CASSSYSSGRTDTQYF
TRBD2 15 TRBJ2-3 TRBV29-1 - TGCAGCGTGGGGGCTAGCGGGGGGAGCACAGATACGCAGTATTTT CSVGASGGSTDTQYF
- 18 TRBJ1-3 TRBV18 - TGTGCCAGCTCACCCACTTTCCGAACAGGGAGCTCTGGAAACACCATATATTTT CASSPTFRTGSSGNTIYF
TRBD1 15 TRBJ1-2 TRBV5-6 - TGTGCCAGCAGCTCGTCCGGGACAGTTATCTATGGCTACACCTTC CASSSSGTVIYGYTF
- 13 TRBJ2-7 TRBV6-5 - TGTGCCAGCAGTAAAACAGGTTGGCACGAGCAGTACTTC CASSKTGWHEQYF
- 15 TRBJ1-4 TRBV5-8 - TGTGCCAGCAGCTTGGGGAGAGCTATCAATGAAAAACTGTTTTTT CASSLGRAINEKLFF
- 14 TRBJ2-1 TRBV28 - TGTGCCAGCAGTTTGGGGGCCAATTACAATGAGCAGTTCTTC CASSLGANYNEQFF
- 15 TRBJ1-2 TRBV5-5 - TGTGCCAGCAGCTTGGGGGCCACGGGGAACTATGGCTACACCTTC CASSLGATGNYGYTF
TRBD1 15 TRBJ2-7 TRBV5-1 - TGCGCCAGCAGCGCGGGACAGGGGGTCACCTACGAGCAGTACTTC CASSAGQGVTYEQYF
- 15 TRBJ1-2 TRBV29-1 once TGCAGCGTTGATGGGACACCGACCTCAAACTATGGCTACACCTTC CSVDGTPTSNYGYTF